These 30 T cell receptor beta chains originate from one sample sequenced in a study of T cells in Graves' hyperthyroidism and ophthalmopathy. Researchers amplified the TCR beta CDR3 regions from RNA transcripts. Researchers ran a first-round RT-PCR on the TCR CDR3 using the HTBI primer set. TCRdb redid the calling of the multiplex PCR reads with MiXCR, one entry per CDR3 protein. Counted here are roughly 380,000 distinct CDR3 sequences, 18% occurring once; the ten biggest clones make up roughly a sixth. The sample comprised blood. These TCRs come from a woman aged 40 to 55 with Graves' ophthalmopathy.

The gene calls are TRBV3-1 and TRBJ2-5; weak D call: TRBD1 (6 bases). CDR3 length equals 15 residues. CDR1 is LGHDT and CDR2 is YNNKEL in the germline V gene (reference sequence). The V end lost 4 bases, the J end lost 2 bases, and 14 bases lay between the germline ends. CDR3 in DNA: TGTGCCAGCAGCCGGGCGAGGGGGAATCAAGAGACCCAGTACTTC. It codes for CASSRARGNQETQYF.

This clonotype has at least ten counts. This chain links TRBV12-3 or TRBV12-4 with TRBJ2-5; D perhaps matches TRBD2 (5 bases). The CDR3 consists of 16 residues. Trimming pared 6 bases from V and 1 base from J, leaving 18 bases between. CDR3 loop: CASSGERYKSQETQYF. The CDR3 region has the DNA TGTGCCAGCAGCGGAGAGCGGTATAAGTCCCAAGAGACCCAGTACTTC.

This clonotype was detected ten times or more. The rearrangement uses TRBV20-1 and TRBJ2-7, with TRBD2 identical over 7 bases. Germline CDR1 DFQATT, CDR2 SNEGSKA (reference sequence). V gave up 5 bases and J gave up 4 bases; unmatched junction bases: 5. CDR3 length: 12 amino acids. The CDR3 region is CSAVLAKYEQYF. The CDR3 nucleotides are TGCAGTGCTGTACTAGCGAAATACGAGCAGTACTTC.

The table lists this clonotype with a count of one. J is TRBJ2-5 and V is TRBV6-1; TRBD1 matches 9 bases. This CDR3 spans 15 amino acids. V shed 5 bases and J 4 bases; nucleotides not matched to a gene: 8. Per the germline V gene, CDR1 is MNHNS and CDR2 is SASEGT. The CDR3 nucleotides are TGTGCCAGCAGTCAACAGGGGGCTTCGGGAGAGACCCAGTACTTC. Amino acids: CASSQQGASGETQYF.

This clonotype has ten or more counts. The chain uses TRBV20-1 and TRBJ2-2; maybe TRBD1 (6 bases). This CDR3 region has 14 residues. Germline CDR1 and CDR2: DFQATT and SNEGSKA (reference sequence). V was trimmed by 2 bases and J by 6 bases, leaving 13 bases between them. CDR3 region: CSARRQGTPGELFF. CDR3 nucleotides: TGCAGTGCTAGACGGCAGGGGACCCCCGGGGAGCTGTTTTTT.

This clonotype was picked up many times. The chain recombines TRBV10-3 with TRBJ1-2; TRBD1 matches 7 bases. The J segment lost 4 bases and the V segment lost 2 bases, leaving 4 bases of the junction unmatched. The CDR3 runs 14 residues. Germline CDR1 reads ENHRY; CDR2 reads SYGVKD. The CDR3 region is CAISERGDSYGYTF. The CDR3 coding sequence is TGTGCCATCAGTGAGAGGGGGGACAGCTATGGCTACACCTTC.

The CDR3 sequence: CASSSRTDSPLHF. The CDR3 bases are TGTGCCAGCAGTTCCCGCACAGATTCACCCCTCCACTTT. The V call is TRBV27, the J call TRBJ1-6, with D unclear. The germline V gene has CDR1 MNHEY and CDR2 SMNVEV (reference sequence). The CDR3 consists of 13 residues. V was clipped by 4 bases and J by 8 bases, with 9 bases between them.

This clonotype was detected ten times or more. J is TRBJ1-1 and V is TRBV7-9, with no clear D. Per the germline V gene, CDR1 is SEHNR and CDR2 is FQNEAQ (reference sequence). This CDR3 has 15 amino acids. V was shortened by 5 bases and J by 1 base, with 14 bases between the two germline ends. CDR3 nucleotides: TGTGCCAGCAGCCCGAGTGGGCTCGGGAACACTGAAGCTTTCTTT. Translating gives CASSPSGLGNTEAFF.

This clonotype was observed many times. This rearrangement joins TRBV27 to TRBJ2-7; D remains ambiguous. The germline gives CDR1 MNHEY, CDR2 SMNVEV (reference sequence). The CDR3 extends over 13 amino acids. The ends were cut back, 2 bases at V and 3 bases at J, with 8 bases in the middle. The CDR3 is CASSLMVDYEQYF. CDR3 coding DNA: TGTGCCAGCAGTTTAATGGTGGACTACGAGCAGTACTTC.

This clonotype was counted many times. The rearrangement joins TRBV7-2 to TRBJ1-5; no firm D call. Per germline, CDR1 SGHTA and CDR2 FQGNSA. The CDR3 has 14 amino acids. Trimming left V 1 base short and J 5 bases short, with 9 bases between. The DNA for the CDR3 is TGTGCCAGCAGCTTAGGTGTCACGCATCAGCCCCAGCATTTT. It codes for CASSLGVTHQPQHF.

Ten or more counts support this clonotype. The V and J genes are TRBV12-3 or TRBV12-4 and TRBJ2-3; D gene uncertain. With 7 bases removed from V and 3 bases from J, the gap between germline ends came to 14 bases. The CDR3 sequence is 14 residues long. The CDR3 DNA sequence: TGTGCCAGCAACCCATCTGCGGCAACAGATACGCAGTATTTT. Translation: CASNPSAATDTQYF.

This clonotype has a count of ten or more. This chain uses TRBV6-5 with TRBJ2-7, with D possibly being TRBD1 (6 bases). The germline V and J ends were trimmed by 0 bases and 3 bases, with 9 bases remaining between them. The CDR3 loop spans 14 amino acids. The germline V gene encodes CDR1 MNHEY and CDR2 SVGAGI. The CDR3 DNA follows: TGTGCCAGCAGTTACTCCCCGGACAGCTACGAGCAGTACTTC. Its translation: CASSYSPDSYEQYF.

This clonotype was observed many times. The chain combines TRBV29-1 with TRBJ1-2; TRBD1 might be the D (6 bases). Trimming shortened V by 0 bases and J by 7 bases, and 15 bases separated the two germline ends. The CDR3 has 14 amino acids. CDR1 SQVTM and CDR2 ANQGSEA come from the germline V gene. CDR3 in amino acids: CSVEEGIRGRGYTF. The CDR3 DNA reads TGCAGCGTTGAAGAGGGAATCAGGGGACGTGGCTACACCTTC.

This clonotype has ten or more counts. As DNA, the CDR3 is TGCAGTGCTAGCTGGGCGGCTCAAGAGACCCAGTACTTC. Protein: CSASWAAQETQYF. The chain combines TRBV20-1 with TRBJ2-5; no clear D gene. Trimming cost V 3 bases and J 2 bases, with 10 bases left between them. The germline gives CDR1 DFQATT, CDR2 SNEGSKA (reference sequence). This CDR3 is built from 13 residues.

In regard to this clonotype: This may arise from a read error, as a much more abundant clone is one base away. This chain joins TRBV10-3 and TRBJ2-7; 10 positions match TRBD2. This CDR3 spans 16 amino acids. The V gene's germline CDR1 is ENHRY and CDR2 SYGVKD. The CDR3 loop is CAISESTSGRAYEQHF. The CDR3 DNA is TGTGCCATCAGTGAGTCGACCAGCGGGAGGGCGTACGAGCAGCACTTC.

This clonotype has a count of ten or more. This CDR3 reads CASSLEQGGNTEAFF. The CDR3 bases are TGTGCCAGCAGCTTAGAACAGGGGGGGAACACTGAAGCTTTCTTT. This chain connects TRBV11-2 to TRBJ1-1; TRBD1 matches at 8 bases. This CDR3 has 15 residues. J gave up 1 base and V 0 bases, and 1 base lay outside the gene matches. The germline gives CDR1 SGHAT, CDR2 FQNNGV.

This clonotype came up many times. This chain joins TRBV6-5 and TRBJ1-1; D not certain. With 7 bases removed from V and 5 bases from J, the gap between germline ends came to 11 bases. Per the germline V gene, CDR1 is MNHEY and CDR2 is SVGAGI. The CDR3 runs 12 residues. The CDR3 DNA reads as TGTGCCAGCATATTAAGGGAAACTGAAGCTTTCTTT. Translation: CASILRETEAFF.

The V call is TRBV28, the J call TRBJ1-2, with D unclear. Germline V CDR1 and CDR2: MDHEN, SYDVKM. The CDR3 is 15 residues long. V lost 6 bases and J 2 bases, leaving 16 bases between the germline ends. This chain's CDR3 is CASSPSDGYNYGYTF. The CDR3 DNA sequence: TGTGCCAGCAGCCCCAGCGACGGGTACAACTATGGCTACACCTTC.

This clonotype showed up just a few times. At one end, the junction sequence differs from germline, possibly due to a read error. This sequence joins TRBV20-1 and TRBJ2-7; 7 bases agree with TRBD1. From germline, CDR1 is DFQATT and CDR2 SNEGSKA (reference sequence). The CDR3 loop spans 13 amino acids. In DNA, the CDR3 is TGCAGTGATAGAGGGGACAGAGAGTACGAGCAGTACTTC. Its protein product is CSDRGDREYEQYF.

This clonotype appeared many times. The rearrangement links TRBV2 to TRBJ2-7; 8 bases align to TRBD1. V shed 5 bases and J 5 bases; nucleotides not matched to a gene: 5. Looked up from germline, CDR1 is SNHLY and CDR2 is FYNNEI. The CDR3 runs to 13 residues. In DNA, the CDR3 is TGTGCCAGCAGTCAGGACAGGGCCCACGAGCAGTACTTC. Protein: CASSQDRAHEQYF. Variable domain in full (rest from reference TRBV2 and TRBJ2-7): EPEVTQTPSHQVTQMGQEVILRCVPISNHLYFYWYRQILGQKVEFLVSFYNNEISEKSEIFDDQFSVERPDGSNFTLKIRSTKLEDSAMYFCASSQDRAHEQYFGPGTRLTVT.

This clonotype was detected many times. The CDR3 nucleotides are TGCAGTGCCCGAACAGACCCTTTGTATGGCTACACCTTC. It encodes CSARTDPLYGYTF. The V and J genes are TRBV20-1 and TRBJ1-2; D uncertain. CDR3 length: 13 residues. Germline V gene data show CDR1 as DFQATT and CDR2 as SNEGSKA (reference sequence). Trimming cost V 6 bases and J 5 bases, with 16 bases left between them.

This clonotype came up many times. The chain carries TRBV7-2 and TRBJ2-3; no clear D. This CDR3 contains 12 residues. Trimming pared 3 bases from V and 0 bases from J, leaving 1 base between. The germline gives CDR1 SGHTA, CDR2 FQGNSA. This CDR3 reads CASSFSTDTQYF. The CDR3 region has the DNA TGTGCCAGCAGCTTCAGCACAGATACGCAGTATTTT.

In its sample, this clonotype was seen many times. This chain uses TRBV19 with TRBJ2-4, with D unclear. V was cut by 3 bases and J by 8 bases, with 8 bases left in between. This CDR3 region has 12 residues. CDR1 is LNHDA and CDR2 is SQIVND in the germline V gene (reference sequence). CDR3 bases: TGTGCCAGTAGTATTGATCTGGACATTCAGTACTTC. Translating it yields CASSIDLDIQYF. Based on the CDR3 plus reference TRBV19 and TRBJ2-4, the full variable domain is DGGITQSPKYLFRKEGQNVTLSCEQNLNHDAMYWYRQDPGQGLRLIYYSQIVNDFQKGDIAEGYSVSREKKESFPLTVTSAQKNPTAFYLCASSIDLDIQYFGAGTRLSVL.

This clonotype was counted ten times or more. Here the CDR3 DNA reads TGCGCCAGCAGCCACCAGCGGGGACAGGGGCAGATTGGCAATCAGCCCCAGCATTTT. Translating gives CASSHQRGQGQIGNQPQHF. The rearrangement joins TRBV4-1 to TRBJ1-5, with 10 bases lining up with TRBD1. In germline, CDR1 is MGHRA, CDR2 YSYEKL. The CDR3 totals 19 residues. The trim removed 3 bases at V and 2 bases at J, leaving 13 bases unmatched.

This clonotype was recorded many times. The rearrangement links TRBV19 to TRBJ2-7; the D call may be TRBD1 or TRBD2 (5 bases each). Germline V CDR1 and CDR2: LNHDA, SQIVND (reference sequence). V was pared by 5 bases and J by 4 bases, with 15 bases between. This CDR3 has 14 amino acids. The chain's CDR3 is CASSAGTEDYEQYF. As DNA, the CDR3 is TGTGCCAGTAGTGCCGGGACCGAGGATTACGAGCAGTACTTC.

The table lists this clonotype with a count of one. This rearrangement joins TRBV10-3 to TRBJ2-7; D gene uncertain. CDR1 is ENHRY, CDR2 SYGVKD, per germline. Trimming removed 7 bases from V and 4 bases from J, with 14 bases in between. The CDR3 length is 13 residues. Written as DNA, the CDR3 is TGTGCCATCAATGGACCCCTGGGGTACGAGCAGTACTTC. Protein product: CAINGPLGYEQYF.

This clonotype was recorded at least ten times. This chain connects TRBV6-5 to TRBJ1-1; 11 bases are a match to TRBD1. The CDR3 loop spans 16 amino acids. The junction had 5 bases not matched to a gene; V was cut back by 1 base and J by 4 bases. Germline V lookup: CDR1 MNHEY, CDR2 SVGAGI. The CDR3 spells CASSYLPGTGGTEAFF. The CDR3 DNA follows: TGTGCCAGCAGTTACTTACCCGGGACAGGGGGCACTGAAGCTTTCTTT.

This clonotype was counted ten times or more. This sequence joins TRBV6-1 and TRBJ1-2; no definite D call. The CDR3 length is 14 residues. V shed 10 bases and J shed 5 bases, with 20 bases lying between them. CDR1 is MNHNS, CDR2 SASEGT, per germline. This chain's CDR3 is CATHLIVWGYGYTF. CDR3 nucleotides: TGTGCCACCCACCTCATCGTGTGGGGTTATGGCTACACCTTC.

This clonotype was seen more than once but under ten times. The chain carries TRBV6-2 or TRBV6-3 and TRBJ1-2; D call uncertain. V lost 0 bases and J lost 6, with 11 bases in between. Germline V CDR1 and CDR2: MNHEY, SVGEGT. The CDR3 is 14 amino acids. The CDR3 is CASSYSGSSNGYTF. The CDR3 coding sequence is TGTGCCAGCAGTTACTCTGGCAGCTCAAATGGCTACACCTTC.

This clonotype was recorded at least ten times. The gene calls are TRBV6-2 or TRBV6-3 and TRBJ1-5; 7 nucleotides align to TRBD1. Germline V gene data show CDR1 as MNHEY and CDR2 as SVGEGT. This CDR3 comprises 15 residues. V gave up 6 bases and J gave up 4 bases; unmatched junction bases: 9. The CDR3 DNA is TGTGCCAGCAGCCGACGGGACAGACATAATCAGCCCCAGCATTTT. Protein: CASSRRDRHNQPQHF.